These T cell receptor beta chains were read from a single sample in a study of shared clonotypes between healthy human individuals. Data came from immunoSEQ multiplex PCR; TCRdb stores just in-frame clones and leaves some out. The top ten clones hold more than 0.9% of a sample with 1.5 million to 2.5 million clones, 85% to 95% of them seen once. Material: naive CD8+ T cells sorted from blood. All receptors come from a man younger than 35 in good health. Each CDR3 is given with its conserved first and last residue. A D gene is named only where the DNA matches it firmly. The size field is filled for only some rows; it gives once, few, many or a size class.

d_call j_call clone_size v_call cdr3_aa cdr3_nt
TRBD2 TRBJ2-2 NA TRBV18 CASSLVVASGTGELFF TGTGCCAGCTCACTCGTCGTCGCTAGCGGGACCGGGGAGCTGTTTTTT
NA TRBJ2-5 NA TRBV28 CASSSWTELETQYF TGTGCCAGCAGTTCCTGGACTGAACTGGAGACCCAGTACTTC
TRBD1 TRBJ2-7 once TRBV28 CASKGQALTSYEQYF TGTGCCAGCAAGGGACAGGCACTAACCTCCTACGAGCAGTACTTC
TRBD1 TRBJ2-7 NA TRBV6-5 CASSSGRTGGYEQYF TGTGCCAGCAGTTCCGGGAGGACAGGGGGTTACGAGCAGTACTTC
TRBD1 TRBJ2-7 NA TRBV2 CASGNGQGFNEQYF TGTGCCAGCGGCAACGGACAGGGTTTCAACGAGCAGTACTTC
NA TRBJ2-5 NA TRBV4-1 CASSPPGAGEQETQYF TGCGCCAGCAGCCCCCCCGGGGCAGGCGAGCAAGAGACCCAGTACTTC
NA TRBJ1-1 NA TRBV6-5 CASSYIGNLNTEAFF TGTGCCAGCAGTTACATTGGGAACCTGAACACTGAAGCTTTCTTT
NA TRBJ2-5 NA TRBV28 CASSFGVLVQETQYF TGTGCCAGCAGTTTTGGGGTCTTAGTCCAAGAGACCCAGTACTTC
NA TRBJ2-7 NA TRBV19 CASSVSSDYEQYF TGTGCCAGTAGTGTAAGTAGCGACTACGAGCAGTACTTC
NA TRBJ2-7 once TRBV7-9 CASSLKVAIGGGEQYF TGTGCCAGCAGCTTAAAGGTCGCGATCGGCGGCGGCGAGCAGTACTTC
NA TRBJ1-2 NA TRBV6-6 CASSYSPLGDGYTF TGTGCCAGCAGTTACTCCCCTTTGGGGGACGGCTACACCTTC
NA TRBJ2-7 NA TRBV9 CASSVSPDYEQYF TGTGCCAGCAGCGTATCCCCTGACTACGAGCAGTACTTC
TRBD2 TRBJ2-1 NA TRBV5-6 CASSLVFRGGPYNEQFF TGTGCCAGCAGCTTGGTTTTCCGGGGGGGCCCCTACAATGAGCAGTTCTTC
NA TRBJ1-3 NA TRBV5-6 CASSLWGTGNTIYF TGTGCCAGCAGCCTATGGGGGACTGGAAACACCATATATTTT
NA TRBJ1-1 NA TRBV6-5 CASSYGGDTEAFF TGTGCCAGCAGTTACGGGGGAGACACTGAAGCTTTCTTT
NA TRBJ1-2 few TRBV5-4 CASSLYGSGNGYTF TGTGCCAGCAGCTTGTACGGAAGTGGTAATGGCTACACCTTC
TRBD2 TRBJ2-7 NA TRBV15 CATSRGLAGAYEQYF TGTGCCACCAGCAGAGGACTAGCGGGGGCCTACGAGCAGTACTTC
NA TRBJ2-7 NA TRBV7-8 CASMPGLGYEQYF TGTGCCAGCATGCCGGGATTAGGCTACGAGCAGTACTTC
NA TRBJ2-7 NA TRBV11-2 CASSLVPGTPKGEQYF TGTGCCAGCAGCTTAGTACCCGGGACTCCGAAGGGGGAGCAGTACTTC
NA TRBJ2-5 NA TRBV29-1 CSVEGFTLNRETQYF TGCAGCGTTGAGGGCTTCACCCTAAATCGAGAGACCCAGTACTTC
NA TRBJ1-2 NA TRBV9 CASRSSGGSDGYTF TGTGCCAGCAGGTCGAGTGGGGGTTCGGATGGCTACACCTTC
NA TRBJ2-1 NA TRBV10-3 CAIGGPNNEQFF TGTGCCATCGGAGGCCCCAACAATGAGCAGTTCTTC
NA TRBJ1-5 few TRBV6-5 CASRPGSNQPQHF TGTGCCAGCCGACCTGGAAGCAATCAGCCCCAGCATTTT
NA TRBJ2-1 NA TRBV2 CASSGDSAYNEQFF TGTGCCAGCAGTGGGGACTCAGCCTACAATGAGCAGTTCTTC
TRBD1 TRBJ2-3 NA TRBV6-1 CASSDYPGQIGTDTQYF TGTGCCAGCAGTGACTACCCGGGACAGATTGGCACAGATACGCAGTATTTT
NA TRBJ2-1 NA TRBV7-9 CASSLGPDNYNEQFF TGTGCCAGCAGCTTAGGTCCGGACAACTACAATGAGCAGTTCTTC
NA TRBJ2-7 NA TRBV6-5 CASSYSQTGYEQYF TGTGCCAGCAGTTACTCCCAGACAGGTTACGAGCAGTACTTC
NA TRBJ2-7 NA TRBV28 CASSLREDGEFYEQYF TGTGCCAGCAGCCTCCGCGAGGACGGGGAATTCTACGAGCAGTACTTC
TRBD2 TRBJ2-1 NA TRBV9 CASSVGTTSPEEQFF TGTGCCAGCAGCGTAGGAACGACTAGCCCCGAAGAGCAGTTCTTC
NA TRBJ2-6 NA TRBV11-3 CASSLSAGANVLTF TGTGCCAGCAGCTTAAGTGCTGGGGCCAACGTCCTGACTTTC
NA TRBJ1-5 NA TRBV27 CASSLRSSNQPQHF TGTGCCAGCAGTCTCAGATCGAGCAATCAGCCCCAGCATTTT
NA TRBJ2-1 NA TRBV5-6 CASSSSAGYNEQFF TGTGCCAGCAGCTCCTCGGCGGGCTACAATGAGCAGTTCTTC
TRBD1 TRBJ1-1 NA TRBV7-8 CASSSRTGRSTEAFF TGTGCCAGCAGCTCCCGGACAGGGCGTTCCACTGAAGCTTTCTTT
TRBD2 TRBJ2-1 NA TRBV27 CASSFGLAGNQFF TGTGCCAGCAGTTTCGGACTAGCGGGTAATCAGTTCTTC
NA TRBJ2-7 NA TRBV6-6 CASSYSSYEQYF TGTGCCAGCAGTTACTCAAGCTACGAGCAGTACTTC
TRBD2 TRBJ2-3 NA TRBV4-2 CASSQGSGGGTDTQYF TGTGCCAGCAGCCAAGGGAGCGGGGGTGGCACAGATACGCAGTATTTT
NA TRBJ1-5 NA TRBV4-1 CASSLGSDQPQHF TGCGCCAGCAGCCTCGGGAGCGATCAGCCCCAGCATTTT
NA TRBJ2-5 NA TRBV2 CASRRVAQETQYF TGTGCCAGCAGGAGGGTGGCCCAAGAGACCCAGTACTTC
TRBD2 TRBJ2-3 NA TRBV9 CASSLSGGSTDTQYF TGTGCCAGCAGCCTCAGCGGGGGGAGCACAGATACGCAGTATTTT
NA TRBJ2-5 NA TRBV5-4 CASSLSWGGQETQYF TGTGCCAGCAGCTTGTCATGGGGCGGTCAAGAGACCCAGTACTTC
NA TRBJ1-1 NA TRBV27 CASSWTDMNTEAFF TGTGCCAGCAGTTGGACGGATATGAACACTGAAGCTTTCTTT